Listed below are T cell receptor beta chains from one sample, sequenced in a study of T cell repertoires in cytomegalovirus infection. TCRdb fed the reads into MiXCR, producing one record per CDR3 protein. The sample holds about 360,000 distinct CDR3 sequences, about a sixth seen once. Sequencing was performed on PBMCs. All receptors derive from a human donor in good health (CMV status not recorded). Some clones in this sample may be carry-over from other donors' samples. The conserved cysteine and the conserved F or W are not part of the CDR3 here. Some rows mark clone size as missing; the rest say once, few, many or name a class of expanded clone.

clone size: -
J gene: TRBJ2-3
V gene: TRBV19
CDR3 protein: ASSIGSGASTDTQY

clone size: -
J gene: TRBJ2-1
V gene: TRBV4-3
CDR3 protein: ASSQTRRSGAYNEQF

clone size: many
J gene: TRBJ2-1
V gene: TRBV6-1
CDR3 protein: AVSGGNLF

clone size: many
J gene: TRBJ1-5
V gene: TRBV7-2
CDR3 protein: ASSLGPLRPQH

clone size: few
J gene: TRBJ2-1
V gene: TRBV2
CDR3 protein: ASRGTSPSYNEQF

clone size: many
J gene: TRBJ2-5
V gene: TRBV7-8
CDR3 protein: ASSFNGETQY

clone size: few
J gene: TRBJ2-1
V gene: TRBV7-8
CDR3 protein: ASSPRIGNEQF

clone size: -
J gene: TRBJ2-7
V gene: TRBV20-1
CDR3 protein: SARDRREGHLGEQY

clone size: -
J gene: TRBJ1-2
V gene: TRBV10-2
CDR3 protein: ASSDRGQGADGYT

clone size: few
J gene: TRBJ2-1
V gene: TRBV2
CDR3 protein: ASTVLAGGPKF